This T cell receptor beta chain derives from a study of blood T cell repertoires in COVID-19. About the study: Collection of acute and convalescent COVID-19 samples took place in the United States, Italy and Spain. From T cells, B-cell-depleted T cells, or PBMCs came the material, which was cDNA or gDNA.

The method was immunoSEQ multiplex PCR; TCRdb's version includes in-frame clones alone and lacks a portion of them. The sample carries around 270,000 clones, approximately 86% recorded once. The CDR3 loop spans 16 amino acids. The germline V gene has CDR1 LGHNA and CDR2 YSLEER. Between the trimmed V and J ends, which lost 0 bases and 7 bases, there was a span of 16 bases. The sample comprised peripheral blood. This rearrangement joins TRBV4-3 to TRBJ2-1; the D gene is possibly TRBD1 (6 bases). This receptor was obtained from a man aged 35-49 years who had recovered from COVID-19. In nucleotides, the CDR3 is TGCGCCAGCAGCCAAGAGTGGGGGCGCGAAGGAAATGAGCAGTTCTTC. It codes for CASSQEWGREGNEQFF.